This T cell receptor beta chain was retrieved from a study of T cell repertoires in cytomegalovirus infection. About the study: Recently identified HLA-C-restricted and well-studied HLA-B-restricted CMV epitopes were used.

About this clonotype: Its target is not known.

Study observations and caveats: Predominance within the ex vivo response was attributable to HLA-C-restricted CMV-specific TCR beta clonotypes.

From the reads, TCRdb called clonotypes with MiXCR, one entry per CDR3 protein. The sample holds about 770,000 distinct CDR3 sequences, around 29% seen once. The CDR3 is 13 residues long. V lost 6 bases to trimming and J lost 2 bases, with 14 bases between them. The germline gives CDR1 DFQATT, CDR2 SNEGSKA (reference sequence). Sequencing was performed on cultured CD8+ T cells from PBMCs, taken from culture after CMV antigen stimulation. This clonotype originated in a human donor in good health (CMV status not recorded). Some clones in this sample may be carry-over from other donors' samples. V is TRBV20-1 and J is TRBJ2-7, with D uncertain. In DNA, the CDR3 is TGCAGTGCAACCGGGCTGGGTCCCTACGAGCAGTACTTC. This encodes CSATGLGPYEQYF.